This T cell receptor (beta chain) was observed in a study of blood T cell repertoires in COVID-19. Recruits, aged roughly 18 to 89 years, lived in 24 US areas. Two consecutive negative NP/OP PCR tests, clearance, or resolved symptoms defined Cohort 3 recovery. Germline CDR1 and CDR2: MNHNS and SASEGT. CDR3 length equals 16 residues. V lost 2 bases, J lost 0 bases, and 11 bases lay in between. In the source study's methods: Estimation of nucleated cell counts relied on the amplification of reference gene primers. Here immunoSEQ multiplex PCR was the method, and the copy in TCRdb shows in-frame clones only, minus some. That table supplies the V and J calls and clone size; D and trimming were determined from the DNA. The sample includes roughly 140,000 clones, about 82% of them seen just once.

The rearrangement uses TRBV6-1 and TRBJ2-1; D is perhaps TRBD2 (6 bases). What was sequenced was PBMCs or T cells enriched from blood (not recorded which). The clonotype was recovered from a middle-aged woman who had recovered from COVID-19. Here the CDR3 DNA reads TGTGCCAGCAGTGAACCGGGAGAGAACTCCTACAATGAGCAGTTCTTC. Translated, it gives CASSEPGENSYNEQFF.